This T cell receptor (beta chain) was captured in a study of blood T cell repertoires in COVID-19. Produced via immunoSEQ multiplex PCR; TCRdb's table is partial and in-frame only. The sample gives nearly 45,000 clones, around 79% of which show up once; over 13% is in the top ten. V dropped 6 bases and J dropped 2 bases, with 15 bases sitting between them. CDR1 and CDR2 from the germline V gene are SGHRS and YFSETQ. The CDR3 is 14 residues long. This clone came up once. The V gene is TRBV5-1, the J gene TRBJ2-7; tentative D call: TRBD2 (5 bases). The clonotype was recovered from a human donor in a cohort sampled during active COVID-19. Specimen: peripheral blood. Here the CDR3 reads CASTNNPEAYEQYF. CDR3 DNA sequence: TGCGCCAGCACCAACAATCCGGAGGCCTACGAGCAGTACTTC.